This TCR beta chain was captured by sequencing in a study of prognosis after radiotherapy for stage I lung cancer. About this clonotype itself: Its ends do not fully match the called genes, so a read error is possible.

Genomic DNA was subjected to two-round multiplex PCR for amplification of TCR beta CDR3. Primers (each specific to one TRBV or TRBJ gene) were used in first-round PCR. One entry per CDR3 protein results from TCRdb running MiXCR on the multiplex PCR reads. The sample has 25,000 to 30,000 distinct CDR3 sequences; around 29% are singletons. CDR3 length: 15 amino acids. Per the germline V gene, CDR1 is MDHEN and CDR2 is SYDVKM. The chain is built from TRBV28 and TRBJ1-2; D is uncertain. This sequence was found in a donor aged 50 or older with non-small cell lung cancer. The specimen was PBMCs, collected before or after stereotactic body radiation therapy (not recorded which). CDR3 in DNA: TGTTCCAGCAGCTGGGTCAGGAACGCTAACTATGGCTACACCTTC. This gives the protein CSSSWVRNANYGYTF.